This entry lists 7 T cell receptor beta chains sequenced from one sample in a study of graft-versus-host responses after intestinal transplantation. The antigens of these receptors remain unknown. Only in-frame clones appear in the TCRdb table, and some are missing; sequencing was by immunoSEQ multiplex PCR. The sample carries tens of thousands of clones, 90% recorded once. This specimen was unstimulated CD8+ T cells sorted from spleen or lymph node cells, taken before transplant. All receptors come from a human donor who was the organ donor for an intestinal transplant.

The chain is built from TRBV6-5 and TRBJ2-5; D unclear. The CDR3 runs 13 residues. Germline CDR1 and CDR2: MNHEY and SVGAGI. The V and J ends lost 5 bases and 5 bases respectively, with 12 bases between them. The CDR3 coding sequence is TGTGCCAGCAGTGTCACGTTCGGTGAGACCCAGTACTTC. Translating it yields CASSVTFGETQYF.

The V and J genes are TRBV5-8 and TRBJ2-7, with 7 bases identical to TRBD1. Trimming removed 3 bases from V and 1 base from J; junction bases left unmatched: 1. The CDR3 contains 13 residues. CDR1 and CDR2 from the germline V gene are SGHTS and YDEGEE. The CDR3 DNA sequence: TGTGCCAGCAGCTCCAGGGGGTCCTACGAGCAGTACGTC. Translation: CASSSRGSYEQYV.

The chain uses TRBV5-6 and TRBJ2-5; possibly TRBD1 for D (7 bases). The V gene lost 3 bases and the J gene lost 1 base, with 10 bases spanning the gap. CDR3 length: 14 residues. Looked up from germline, CDR1 is SGHDT and CDR2 is YYEEEE. CDR3 sequence: CASSWGDSQETQYF. The DNA for the CDR3 is TGTGCCAGCAGCTGGGGGGACAGCCAAGAGACCCAGTACTTC.

In its sample, this clone was seen once. The chain joins TRBV5-6 to TRBJ2-1; 10 positions agree with TRBD1. The J segment lost 14 bases and the V segment lost 4 bases, leaving 3 bases of the junction unmatched. The CDR3 runs 11 residues. Germline V CDR1 and CDR2: SGHDT, YYEEEE. CDR3 region: CASSLGTGEFF. The CDR3 DNA sequence: TGTGCCAGCAGCCTCGGGACAGGGGAGTTCTTC.

This clone showed up just once. The rearrangement joins TRBV4-2 to TRBJ1-6; TRBD1 matches 8 bases. Germline CDR1 reads LGHNA; CDR2 reads YNFKEQ. The CDR3 covers 16 residues. V dropped 3 bases and J dropped 7; count of bases not matched to a gene: 8. The CDR3 DNA sequence: TGTGCCAGCAGCCATACCGAACAGGGGGGGAATTCACCCCTCCACTTT. Translated: CASSHTEQGGNSPLHF.

The J gene is TRBJ2-1, the V gene TRBV6-5; D is possibly TRBD1 (5 bases). Germline V gene lookup returns CDR1 MNHEY and CDR2 SVGAGI. Between the trimmed V and J ends, which lost 5 bases and 9 bases, there was a span of 11 bases. The CDR3 contains 12 residues. The CDR3 sequence: CASSPRVVEQFF. The CDR3 DNA sequence: TGTGCCAGCAGTCCCAGGGTTGTTGAGCAGTTCTTC.

The V gene is TRBV2, the J gene TRBJ2-1; possibly TRBD1 for D (5 bases). The ends were cut back, 3 bases at V and 2 bases at J, with 11 bases in the middle. This CDR3 is built from 15 residues. Germline V gene sequence: CDR1 SNHLY, CDR2 FYNNEI. CDR3 loop: CASSDQGRPYNEQFF. The CDR3 coding sequence is TGTGCCAGCAGTGATCAGGGTAGGCCCTACAATGAGCAGTTCTTC.